This entry lists 22 T cell receptor delta chains sequenced from one sample in a study of Vδ1+ human thymocytes. Overall study findings and caveats: Highly polyclonal TRG and TRD repertoires with Gaussian CDR3 length distributions appeared in thymus.

Extracted RNA was reverse transcribed into cDNA. The CDR3 regions were amplified by multiplex PCR from V-gene primers to a constant-region primer. TCRdb re-called the multiplex PCR reads using CATT. This repertoire shows 45,000 to 75,000 delta-chain clones, about 15% found once; its top ten account for approximately 0.4%. For these TCRs, the target antigens are not known. Sequencing was carried out using Vdelta1+ gamma-delta thymocytes from the thymus. This sample's subset: FACS-sorted CD3+ TCRalphabeta- TCRVdelta1+ TCRVdelta2- thymocytes. All receptors come from a girl less than two years old who had congenital heart surgery.

This clone has only a few counts. The chain joins TRDV1 to TRDJ1, with 10 bases identical to TRDD3. The CDR3 is made up of 18 amino acids. Germline values: CDR1 TSWWSYY, CDR2 QGS. The V gene end was trimmed by 2 bases and the J gene end by 7 bases; junction bases not matched to a gene: 16. CDR3 nucleotides: TGTGCTCTTGGGGAAATACTACCCTGGGGGATAATTAAAGTTAAACTCATCTTT. Encoded protein: CALGEILPWGIIKVKLIF.

Concerning this clone itself: A much larger clone differs from this one at a single base, so this may be a read error. This chain connects TRDV2 to TRDJ1; the D gene could be TRDD2 or TRDD3 (5 bases each). The CDR3 is 16 residues long. Trimming pared 4 bases from V and 1 base from J, leaving 18 bases between. From germline, CDR1 is GEAIGNYY and CDR2 EKD. The DNA for the CDR3 is TGTGCCTGTGATACGGGGGCCCTACGGGGCACCGATAAACTCATCTTT. Protein product: CACDTGALRGTDKLIF.

This chain connects TRDV1 to TRDJ1; the match to TRDD3 covers 9 bases. This CDR3 spans 20 amino acids. Germline loops: CDR1 TSWWSYY, CDR2 QGS. Trimming at V came to 1 base and at J to 0 bases, leaving 15 bases not matched to a gene. The CDR3 bases are TGTGCTCTTGGGGAACCGTTGTCTGATACTGGGGGAAAGTACACCGATAAACTCATCTTT. Amino acid sequence: CALGEPLSDTGGKYTDKLIF.

This clone appeared a few times. J is TRDJ1 and V is TRDV1; 12 positions agree with TRDD3. This CDR3 comprises 19 residues. Germline trimming cut 1 base from V and 3 bases from J; bases unmatched to any gene: 12. Looked up from germline, CDR1 is TSWWSYY and CDR2 is QGS. The CDR3 nucleotides are TGTGCTCTTGGGGAACACCTTCGGCTGGGGGATACGCGTTCCGATAAACTCATCTTT. This codes for CALGEHLRLGDTRSDKLIF.

The gene calls are TRDV1 and TRDJ1; 11 bases are a match to TRDD3. CDR3 size: 19 residues. The V gene's germline CDR1 is TSWWSYY and CDR2 QGS. The V segment lost 4 bases and the J segment 3 bases; nucleotides outside the gene matches: 16. CDR3 nucleotides: TGTGCTCTTGGGGTCGCTGGAACTGTACTGGGGGATAAATCCGATAAACTCATCTTT. Encoded protein: CALGVAGTVLGDKSDKLIF.

In this sample, this clone turned up a few times. V usage is TRDV1 and J usage is TRDJ1; 12 positions agree with TRDD3. Germline V gene lookup returns CDR1 TSWWSYY and CDR2 QGS. V shed 1 base and J 4 bases; nucleotides not matched to a gene: 16. This CDR3 contains 20 residues. Here the CDR3 reads CALGERSYAHTGGYNDKLIF. CDR3 nucleotide sequence: TGTGCTCTTGGGGAACGGTCCTACGCCCATACTGGGGGATACAACGATAAACTCATCTTT.

This clone was found a few times. The rearrangement uses TRDV3 and TRDJ1; 9 bases align to TRDD3. The CDR3 loop spans 24 amino acids. Germline loops: CDR1 TVYSNPD, CDR2 GDNSRS (reference sequence). CDR3 bases: TGTGCTCCCCCGGCTTCTTCGAATCGGGTCGGGTCCTGGGGGATTCGTCTTCACACCGATAAACTCATCTTT. Its translation is CAPPASSNRVGSWGIRLHTDKLIF.

This clone has only a few counts. The V and J genes are TRDV1 and TRDJ1; D possibly corresponds to TRDD2 (7 bases). CDR1 is TSWWSYY and CDR2 is QGS in the germline V gene. The CDR3 spans 18 residues. Trimming stripped 6 bases from V and 0 bases from J, with 23 bases between. DNA of the CDR3: TGTGCTCTTGGAGGCCTTCCTCACGTATACTGGGACACCGATAAACTCATCTTT. This sequence encodes CALGGLPHVYWDTDKLIF.

This clone was detected only a few times. J is TRDJ1 and V is TRDV1; possibly TRDD3 for D (5 bases). V was pared by 5 bases and J by 3 bases, with 22 bases between. Germline V lookup: CDR1 TSWWSYY, CDR2 QGS. There are 17 residues in the CDR3. In nucleotides, the CDR3 is TGTGCTCTTGGGCACAAAGCCGGGGAGGGGGCCTCCGATAAACTCATCTTT. Encoded protein: CALGHKAGEGASDKLIF.

This clone was detected only a few times. V and J are TRDV1 and TRDJ1; D uncertain. Germline values: CDR1 TSWWSYY, CDR2 QGS. Deletions cut 4 bases from V and 0 bases from J, with 27 bases between. This CDR3 region has 20 residues. The chain's CDR3 is CALGGMTTIPDRQYTDKLIF. The CDR3 DNA reads as TGTGCTCTTGGGGGAATGACAACTATCCCCGACCGACAGTACACCGATAAACTCATCTTT.

A word on this clone: Other nucleotide sequences in the sample specify the same CDR3. The rearrangement joins TRDV2 to TRDJ1; D is perhaps TRDD3 (6 bases). Germline V lookup: CDR1 GEAIGNYY, CDR2 EKD. The CDR3 has 20 amino acids. Trimming stripped 1 base from V and 0 bases from J, with 26 bases between. The CDR3 spells CACDTASWGWGFSYTDKLIF. In nucleotides, the CDR3 is TGTGCCTGTGACACGGCCTCATGGGGGTGGGGATTTTCGTACACCGATAAACTCATCTTT.

The gene calls are TRDV1 and TRDJ1; D is ambiguous. This CDR3 spans 14 amino acids. Trimming cost V 0 bases and J 0 bases, with 5 bases left between them. CDR1 and CDR2 from the germline V gene are TSWWSYY and QGS. DNA of the CDR3: TGTGCTCTTGGGGAACTTCCGTACACCGATAAACTCATCTTT. Amino acid sequence: CALGELPYTDKLIF.

As concerns this clone: The identical CDR3 is also encoded by other nucleotide sequences in the sample. V usage is TRDV1 and J usage is TRDJ1; D not resolved. Per the germline V gene, CDR1 is TSWWSYY and CDR2 is QGS. V was trimmed by 5 bases and J by 2 bases, leaving 6 bases between them. This CDR3 comprises 12 residues. CDR3 sequence: CALGNSTDKLIF. The CDR3 DNA follows: TGTGCTCTTGGGAACTCGACCGATAAACTCATCTTT.

This clone was seen only a few times. The rearrangement uses TRDV1 and TRDJ1; 8 bases fit TRDD2. Germline CDR1 and CDR2: TSWWSYY and QGS. There are 18 residues in the CDR3. V trimming: 4 bases; J trimming: 0 bases; junction bases outside the gene matches: 13. The CDR3 bases are TGTGCTCTTGGGGCTCTCTTCCTACCCGGAGGGAACACCGATAAACTCATCTTT. It codes for CALGALFLPGGNTDKLIF.

This chain links TRDV1 with TRDJ1; 11 positions agree with TRDD3. Germline lookup yields CDR1 TSWWSYY and CDR2 QGS. V shed 1 base and J 0 bases; nucleotides not matched to a gene: 16. This CDR3 region has 21 residues. The CDR3 nucleotides read TGTGCTCTTGGGGAACACCCGTCGGTCTACTGGGGGATAAGGAACACCGATAAACTCATCTTT. Its translation is CALGEHPSVYWGIRNTDKLIF.

This clone was picked up a small number of times. V is TRDV1 and J is TRDJ1; TRDD3 aligns across 11 bases. Trimming cost V 2 bases and J 10 bases; bases outside gene matches: 12. The CDR3 length is 16 residues. Germline V gives CDR1 TSWWSYY, CDR2 QGS. CDR3 in DNA: TGTGCTCTTGGGGAAACGGCCCTACTGGGGGATAGGGCACTCATCTTT. It encodes CALGETALLGDRALIF.

The rearrangement joins TRDV1 to TRDJ2; 9 nucleotides align to TRDD3. Germline values: CDR1 TSWWSYY, CDR2 QGS. The V and J ends lost 9 bases and 6 bases, in that order; junction bases with no gene match: 11. CDR3 length: 15 residues. CDR3 residues: CALPALLGDPAQLFF. CDR3 nucleotide sequence: TGTGCTCTCCCGGCCCTTCTGGGGGATCCAGCACAACTCTTCTTT.

This chain connects TRDV1 to TRDJ1, with 12 bases matching TRDD3. Germline lookup yields CDR1 TSWWSYY and CDR2 QGS. With 2 bases clipped from V and 6 bases from J, the junction kept 19 bases outside the gene matches. CDR3 length: 20 amino acids. The CDR3 coding sequence is TGTGCTCTTGGGGAAGTCATCCTACACCAAACTGGGGGATACATCAATAAACTCATCTTT. Residues: CALGEVILHQTGGYINKLIF.

The chain combines TRDV1 with TRDJ1; 10 bases map to TRDD3. CDR1 is TSWWSYY, CDR2 QGS, per germline. Unmatched junction bases numbered 17, after V lost 1 base and J lost 0 bases. The CDR3 consists of 21 residues. The CDR3 sequence is CALGEPSRLGDYACDTDKLIF. Here the CDR3 DNA reads TGTGCTCTTGGGGAACCTTCTCGACTGGGGGATTATGCCTGCGACACCGATAAACTCATCTTT.

The V and J genes are TRDV1 and TRDJ1; D unresolved. Germline values: CDR1 TSWWSYY, CDR2 QGS. The length of the CDR3 is 18 residues. V was pared by 0 bases and J by 4 bases, with 21 bases between. In DNA, the CDR3 is TGTGCTCTTGGGGAACTTTATCTGGAGAGGTGGTGGTTCGATAAACTCATCTTT. Its translation is CALGELYLERWWFDKLIF.

This clone occurred a few times. One end of the junction varies from germline; a read error may be responsible. The gene calls are TRDV1 and TRDJ1, with 8 bases matching TRDD3. CDR1 is TSWWSYY, CDR2 QGS, per germline. CDR3 length: 20 amino acids. The CDR3 nucleotides are TGTGCTCTCGGGGAACTGTCAAGTTCTACTAGCTGGGGGAGTACCGATAAACTCATCTTT. Translation gives CALGELSSSTSWGSTDKLIF.

J is TRDJ1 and V is TRDV1, with D unclear. The CDR3 is 18 residues long. CDR1 is TSWWSYY, CDR2 QGS, per germline. Deletions cut 3 bases from V and 2 bases from J, with 22 bases between. For the CDR3, the DNA is TGTGCTCTTGGGGACCACTACGAGGCGGTCCCCTGTACCGATAAACTCATCTTT. Protein sequence: CALGDHYEAVPCTDKLIF.